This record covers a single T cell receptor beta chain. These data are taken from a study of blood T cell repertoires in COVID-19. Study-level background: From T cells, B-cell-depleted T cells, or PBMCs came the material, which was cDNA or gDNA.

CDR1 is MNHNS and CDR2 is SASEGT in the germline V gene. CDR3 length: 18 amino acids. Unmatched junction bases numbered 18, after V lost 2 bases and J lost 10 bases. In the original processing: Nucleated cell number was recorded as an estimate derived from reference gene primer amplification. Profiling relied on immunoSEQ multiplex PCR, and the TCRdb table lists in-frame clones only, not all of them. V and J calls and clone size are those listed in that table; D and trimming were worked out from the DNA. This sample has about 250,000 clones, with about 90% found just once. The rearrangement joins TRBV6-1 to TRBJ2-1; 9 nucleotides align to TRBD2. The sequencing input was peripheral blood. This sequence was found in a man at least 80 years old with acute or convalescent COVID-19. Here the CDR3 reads CASSENPVVAGASREQFF. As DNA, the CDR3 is TGTGCCAGCAGTGAAAACCCCGTGGTAGCGGGGGCCTCGCGGGAGCAGTTCTTC.